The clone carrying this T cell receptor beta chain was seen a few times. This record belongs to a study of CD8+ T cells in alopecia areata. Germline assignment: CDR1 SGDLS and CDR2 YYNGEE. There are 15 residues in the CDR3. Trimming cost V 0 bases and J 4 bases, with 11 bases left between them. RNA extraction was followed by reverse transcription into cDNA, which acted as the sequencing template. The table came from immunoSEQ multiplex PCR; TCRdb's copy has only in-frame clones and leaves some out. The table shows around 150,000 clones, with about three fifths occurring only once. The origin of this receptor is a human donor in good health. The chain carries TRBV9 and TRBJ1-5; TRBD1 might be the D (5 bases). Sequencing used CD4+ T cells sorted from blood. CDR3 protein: CASSVASGPNQPQHF. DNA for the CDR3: TGTGCCAGCAGCGTAGCCTCGGGGCCAAATCAGCCCCAGCATTTT.